This T cell receptor beta chain comes out of a study of cytomegalovirus exposure and HLA in healthy donors. Sequencing was performed with immunoSEQ multiplex PCR; in TCRdb, only in-frame clones are kept and a portion is missing. The table includes about 130,000 clones, roughly 89% detected once. Looked up from germline, CDR1 is SGDLS and CDR2 is YYNGEE. This CDR3 region has 13 residues. The germline V and J ends were trimmed by 2 bases and 2 bases, with 6 bases remaining between them. This TCR derives from a woman aged 18-29 years in good health and CMV-seronegative. V is TRBV9 and J is TRBJ2-3; D gene ambiguous. Sequencing input: PBMCs. CDR3 protein: CASSVADTDTQYF. The CDR3 DNA reads TGTGCCAGCAGCGTCGCAGACACAGATACGCAGTATTTT.